Following are 5 T cell receptor beta chains from one sample sequenced in a study of shared clonotypes between healthy human individuals. Clones were sequenced by immunoSEQ multiplex PCR, and TCRdb holds only the in-frame ones, with some missing. The data show approximately 1,000,000 clones, 75% to 85% seen once. The sample consisted of memory CD4+ T cells from PBMCs. Subset denoted: CD45RA-negative fraction. The source is a man between 18 and 35 years old in good health. Some clones in this sample may be carry-over from other donors' samples.

This clone has more than one count but fewer than ten. The chain uses TRBV6-4 and TRBJ2-7; D call uncertain. Per germline, CDR1 MRHNA and CDR2 SNTAGT. The CDR3 sequence is 14 residues long. V was shortened by 10 bases and J by 6 bases, with 22 bases between the two germline ends. The CDR3 DNA reads TGTGCCACTATCCTGATTGGACGATACATCGAGCAGTACTTC. This sequence encodes CATILIGRYIEQYF.

CDR3 DNA: TGTGCCAGCTCACTACTAGCGGGACCTTCCTACGAGCAGTACTTC. Translating it yields CASSLLAGPSYEQYF. The V call is TRBV18, the J call TRBJ2-7, with 10 bases matching TRBD2. The CDR3 consists of 15 residues. The V segment lost 4 bases and the J segment 1 base; nucleotides outside the gene matches: 4. Germline CDR1 and CDR2: KGHSH and LQKENI. Drawing the rest from reference TRBV18 and TRBJ2-7, the complete variable domain is NAGVMQNPRHLVRRRGQEARLRCSPMKGHSHVYWYRQLPEEGLKFMVYLQKENIIDESGMPKERFSAEFPKEGPSILRIQQVVRGDSAAYFCASSLLAGPSYEQYFGPGTRLTVT.

This clone was seen once. The chain uses TRBV7-3 and TRBJ2-3; 14 bases agree with TRBD2. The germline CDR1 and CDR2 sequences are SGHTA and FQGTGA. This CDR3 region has 16 residues. V shed 3 bases and J 6 bases; nucleotides not matched to a gene: 5. The CDR3 DNA reads as TGTGCCAGCAGCTTGGGACTAGCGGGAGATTCTGATACGCAGTATTTT. Protein: CASSLGLAGDSDTQYF.

This chain joins TRBV7-2 and TRBJ2-7; a possible D gene is TRBD1 (6 bases). The CDR3 extends over 15 amino acids. Trimming pared 0 bases from V and 3 bases from J, leaving 12 bases between. The germline V gene encodes CDR1 SGHTA and CDR2 FQGNSA. CDR3 in amino acids: CASSLAWGQGYEQYF. The CDR3 DNA reads as TGTGCCAGCAGCTTAGCATGGGGGCAGGGCTACGAGCAGTACTTC.

The rearrangement uses TRBV10-2 and TRBJ2-4; perhaps TRBD1 as D (5 bases). The CDR3 sequence is 14 residues long. Trimming pared 0 bases from V and 4 bases from J, leaving 7 bases between. The germline V gene has CDR1 WSHSY and CDR2 SAAADI. CDR3: CASSESGQKNIQYF. CDR3 coding DNA: TGCGCCAGCAGTGAGTCGGGGCAAAAAAACATTCAGTACTTC.